The 4 T cell receptor beta chains below come from one sample, sequenced in a study of blood T cell repertoires in COVID-19. Profiled with immunoSEQ multiplex PCR; TCRdb holds only in-frame clones, not every one. This sample has more than 200,000 clones, with around 86% found just once. Input material: peripheral blood. The source is a woman in her fifties or sixties with COVID-19, enrolled during active disease.

V usage is TRBV5-5 and J usage is TRBJ1-4; 8 nucleotides align to TRBD1. The CDR3 spans 14 residues. Losses at the gene ends were 4 bases for V and 5 bases for J; bases not matched to a gene: 4. Germline V gene sequence: CDR1 SGHKS, CDR2 YYEKEE (reference sequence). CDR3 nucleotides: TGTGCCAGCAGCAAAAGGACAGGGAATGAAAAACTGTTTTTT. This codes for CASSKRTGNEKLFF.

This sequence joins TRBV20-1 and TRBJ2-7; D is uncertain. CDR3 length: 11 residues. V shed 4 bases and J shed 7 bases, with 11 bases lying between them. In germline, CDR1 is DFQATT, CDR2 SNEGSKA (reference sequence). As DNA, the CDR3 is TGCAGTGCTACCCCCCTGGAGGAGCAGTACTTC. This codes for CSATPLEEQYF.

This clone was recorded a few times. J is TRBJ2-7 and V is TRBV28, with D maybe TRBD2 (6 bases). The germline V gene has CDR1 MDHEN and CDR2 SYDVKM. The CDR3 covers 17 residues. V gave up 3 bases and J gave up 0 bases, with 18 bases separating them. The CDR3 DNA is TGTGCCAGCAGTTTTCCTTCAGGAGGGTCCGGCTCCTACGAGCAGTACTTC. Amino acids: CASSFPSGGSGSYEQYF.

The sample holds a few counts of this clone. V is TRBV12-3 or TRBV12-4 and J is TRBJ2-7; 13 positions match TRBD2. V lost 8 bases and J lost 6; bases outside the gene matches: 4. The CDR3 consists of 13 residues. CDR3 amino acids: CASQLAGGPEQYF. CDR3 nucleotides: TGTGCCAGCCAACTAGCGGGAGGGCCCGAGCAGTACTTC.